These 5 T cell receptor beta chains originate from one sample sequenced in a study of vaccination and CD4 T cells after COVID-19. These TCRs are of unknown antigen specificity. Specified treatment: 10-day PBMC culture with coronavirus spike peptide pools or control peptides (ViraFEST assay). Cultured CD4+ T cells had their DNA profiled by the Oncomine TCR Beta short-read assay. MiXCR was run by TCRdb on the PCR reads, yielding one entry per CDR3 protein. Among about 9,700 distinct CDR3 sequences listed, approximately 59% were seen once. The sequencing sample was made of CD4+ T cells from blood, cultured in vitro. The receptors shown here come from a human donor who had recovered from COVID-19.

This sequence joins TRBV20-1 and TRBJ2-3; 7 nucleotides align to TRBD2. The CDR3 extends over 16 amino acids. Germline V CDR1 and CDR2: DFQATT, SNEGSKA (reference sequence). CDR3: CGTRDSAGAGTDTQYF. The CDR3 DNA is TGCGGTACTAGAGATTCGGCGGGAGCGGGCACAGATACGCAGTATTTT.

This clonotype was detected once. The V gene is TRBV5-4, the J gene TRBJ1-6, with D maybe TRBD1 (5 bases). V was pared by 2 bases and J by 8 bases, with 14 bases between. Germline V gives CDR1 SGHNT, CDR2 YYREEE (reference sequence). CDR3 length: 15 amino acids. Here the CDR3 reads CASSLDRTNHSPLHF. Written as DNA, the CDR3 is TGTGCCAGCAGCTTAGACAGAACGAATCATTCACCCCTCCACTTT.

The genes are TRBV21-1 and TRBJ1-2; the table's TRBD1 call for D was not verified on the DNA. TRBV21-1 corresponds to a pseudogene. The CDR3 loop spans 17 amino acids. Here the CDR3 DNA reads TGTGCCAGCCCAACCCGGGACAGGGTAGGGGTGAACTATGGCTACACCTTC. Protein sequence: CASPTRDRVGVNYGYTF.

This clonotype has only a few counts. The chain is built from TRBV4-3 and TRBJ2-5; tentative D call: TRBD2 (5 bases). The CDR3 runs to 16 residues. V gave up 1 base and J gave up 5 bases, with 17 bases separating them. The germline V gene encodes CDR1 LGHNA and CDR2 YSLEER. In DNA, the CDR3 is TGCGCCAGCAGCCAAGGTCTAGGGAGTTTGTGGGAGACCCAGTACTTC. It translates to CASSQGLGSLWETQYF.

CDR3 nucleotide sequence: TGCAGCGTTGGTGACTTGCAGACTGGAAACACCATATATTTT. It specifies CSVGDLQTGNTIYF. The V and J genes are TRBV29-1 and TRBJ1-3; no firm D call. V was pared by 4 bases and J by 2 bases, with 12 bases between. Per the germline V gene, CDR1 is SQVTM and CDR2 is ANQGSEA. The CDR3 runs to 14 residues.